Sequencing of this TCR beta chain was carried out in a study of cytomegalovirus exposure and HLA in healthy donors. Study outcomes and limitations: The authors enumerated 180 or so TCR beta chains as linked to cytomegalovirus.

Method: immunoSEQ multiplex PCR; TCRdb's copy keeps in-frame clones and lacks some. The data hold roughly 250,000 clones, with around 90% observed a single time. As regards this clone: Its antigen is as yet unknown.

The ends lost 7 bases at V and 6 bases at J; junction bases unmatched: 6. CDR3 length: 14 amino acids. From germline, CDR1 is SQVTM and CDR2 ANQGSEA. This rearrangement joins TRBV29-1 to TRBJ2-3; 14 bases align to TRBD2. Input material: PBMCs. The sequence came from a young woman in good health and CMV-seronegative. The CDR3 coding sequence is TGCAGCGGGCGCAGGACTAGCGGGGGGGATACGCAGTATTTT. This translates into CSGRRTSGGDTQYF.